These 27 T cell receptor beta chains were sequenced from one sample in a study of cytomegalovirus exposure and HLA in healthy donors. The PCR made use of 60 Vbeta and 13 Jbeta primers. Measured with immunoSEQ multiplex PCR; TCRdb has only the in-frame clones, and not every one. The sample includes roughly 110,000 clones, roughly 70% of them seen just once. Sequencing input: PBMCs. The receptors were sampled from a man aged 18-30 years in good health and CMV-seropositive.

This clone was counted once. The V and J genes are TRBV7-9 and TRBJ2-5; 11 nucleotides agree with TRBD2. The germline CDR1 and CDR2 sequences are SEHNR and FQNEAQ (reference sequence). The CDR3 is 15 residues long. With 4 bases clipped from V and 5 bases from J, the junction kept 6 bases outside the gene matches. The CDR3 DNA reads as TGTGCCAGCAGCTCGATTAGCGGGGGGGGCGAGACCCAGTACTTC. It yields the protein CASSSISGGGETQYF.

V and J are TRBV5-4 and TRBJ1-2; D gene uncertain. Germline CDR1 SGHNT, CDR2 YYREEE (reference sequence). The CDR3 length is 14 residues. Trimming removed 1 base at V and 7 bases at J, with 14 bases between. The CDR3 reads CASSLRHPEGGYTF. The CDR3 DNA reads TGTGCCAGCAGCTTGAGACACCCGGAGGGTGGCTACACCTTC.

Only a few counts were recorded for this clone. Here the CDR3 reads CASSESRGQGYTF. CDR3 nucleotides: TGTGCCAGCAGTGAGAGCAGGGGGCAAGGCTACACCTTC. The chain joins TRBV6-1 to TRBJ1-2, with TRBD1 identical over 8 bases. The germline V gene encodes CDR1 MNHNS and CDR2 SASEGT. Trimming at V came to 3 bases and at J to 8 bases, leaving 5 bases not matched to a gene. The CDR3 has 13 residues.

The chain couples TRBV4-1 to TRBJ2-7; 15 bases are shared with TRBD2. Losses at the gene ends were 4 bases for V and 5 bases for J; bases not matched to a gene: 3. This CDR3 is 15 amino acids long. Per the germline V gene, CDR1 is MGHRA and CDR2 is YSYEKL. CDR3 sequence (DNA): TGCGCCAGCAGCCGAGGACTAGCGGGGGGGGACGAGCAGTACTTC. Its translation: CASSRGLAGGDEQYF.

The chain couples TRBV11-2 to TRBJ2-3; TRBD2 is a possible D gene (5 bases). V was cut by 5 bases and J by 4 bases, with 10 bases left in between. The V gene's germline CDR1 is SGHAT and CDR2 FQNNGV. This CDR3 region has 13 residues. The CDR3 nucleotides are TGTGCCAGCAGCGTTAGGCGGGCAGATACGCAGTATTTT. The encoded protein is CASSVRRADTQYF.

This CDR3 reads CASSVLAGPTYEQYV. The DNA for the CDR3 is TGTGCCAGCAGCGTACTAGCGGGACCCACTTACGAGCAGTACGTC. The chain carries TRBV11-2 and TRBJ2-7, with 10 bases that match TRBD2. Germline trimming cut 5 bases from V and 4 bases from J; bases unmatched to any gene: 8. The germline V gene encodes CDR1 SGHAT and CDR2 FQNNGV. The CDR3 spans 15 residues.

This clone was seen a single time. The rearrangement uses TRBV10-1 and TRBJ2-3; D might be TRBD1 (5 bases). The CDR3 loop spans 14 amino acids. From germline, CDR1 is WNHNN and CDR2 SYGVQD (reference sequence). Trimming took off 6 bases at V and 5 bases at J, with 15 bases between the two ends. The DNA of the CDR3 is TGCGCCAGCAGCCTGACTCCGCAGGGAGATACGCAGTATTTT. Translated: CASSLTPQGDTQYF.

The chain couples TRBV6-5 to TRBJ1-1; the D is unclear. From germline, CDR1 is MNHEY and CDR2 SVGAGI. V dropped 1 base and J dropped 4 bases, with 16 bases sitting between them. This CDR3 has 16 amino acids. The CDR3: CASSYWAGKTGTEAFF. The CDR3 DNA reads TGTGCCAGCAGTTACTGGGCGGGGAAGACGGGCACTGAAGCTTTCTTT.

V gene TRBV14 combines with J gene TRBJ2-7, with D hard to call. Per the germline V gene, CDR1 is SGHDN and CDR2 is FVKESK. The germline V and J ends were trimmed by 3 bases and 8 bases, with 14 bases remaining between them. This CDR3 has 13 residues. CDR3 amino acids: CASSHGSLRKQYF. CDR3 nucleotides: TGTGCCAGCAGCCATGGTAGTTTGCGAAAGCAGTACTTC.

V usage is TRBV5-1 and J usage is TRBJ1-2, with 8 bases lining up with TRBD1. V dropped 0 bases and J dropped 6; count of bases not matched to a gene: 4. Germline CDR1 and CDR2: SGHRS and YFSETQ. CDR3 length: 14 residues. The CDR3 DNA is TGCGCCAGCAGCTTGGGACAGGGGTACGATGGCTACACCTTC. Translated, it gives CASSLGQGYDGYTF.

This clone is a singleton in its sample. V and J are TRBV6-1 and TRBJ1-1, with 7 bases matching TRBD1. This CDR3 spans 15 amino acids. Germline loops: CDR1 MNHNS, CDR2 SASEGT. V shed 6 bases, J shed 7 bases, and the junction held 14 bases outside the gene matches. CDR3 DNA: TGTGCCAGCAGACCGGGACAGCTCAACACTGGTGAAGCTTTCTTT. Encoded protein: CASRPGQLNTGEAFF.

This rearrangement joins TRBV28 to TRBJ1-2; D remains ambiguous. The V gene lost 8 bases and the J gene lost 0 bases, with 10 bases spanning the gap. The CDR3 is 13 residues long. Germline values: CDR1 MDHEN, CDR2 SYDVKM. This CDR3 reads CASLPPANYGYTF. Here the CDR3 DNA reads TGTGCCAGCTTACCTCCAGCTAACTATGGCTACACCTTC.

The chain recombines TRBV12-5 with TRBJ2-3; 11 nucleotides align to TRBD2. V was clipped by 6 bases and J by 6 bases; unmatched bases: 8. The CDR3 has 15 amino acids. In germline, CDR1 is LGHNT, CDR2 FRNRAP. The CDR3 loop is CASGNSGGEADTQYF. The DNA of the CDR3 is TGTGCTAGTGGGAATAGCGGGGGGGAGGCGGATACGCAGTATTTT. Combining the CDR3 with reference TRBV12-5 and TRBJ2-3 gives the whole variable domain DARVTQTPRHKVTEMGQEVTMRCQPILGHNTVFWYRQTMMQGLELLAYFRNRAPLDDSGMPKDRFSAEMPDATLATLKIQPSEPRDSAVYFCASGNSGGEADTQYFGPGTRLTVL.

This clone was observed once. The chain recombines TRBV7-3 with TRBJ2-1; perhaps TRBD1 as D (6 bases). Trimming removed 8 bases at V and 5 bases at J, with 13 bases between. Germline V gene lookup returns CDR1 SGHTA and CDR2 FQGTGA. The CDR3 has 13 residues. Here the CDR3 reads CASGGLGDNEQFF. The CDR3 bases are TGTGCCAGCGGGGGCTTGGGGGACAATGAGCAGTTCTTC.

This chain joins TRBV28 and TRBJ1-1; tentatively, D is TRBD1 (6 bases). The CDR3 spans 16 residues. Trimming took off 3 bases at V and 7 bases at J, with 21 bases between the two ends. CDR1 is MDHEN, CDR2 SYDVKM, per germline. The CDR3 DNA reads TGTGCCAGCAGTTTCGCACAGGGAACTAACTACGGTGAAGCTTTCTTT. This gives the protein CASSFAQGTNYGEAFF.

The chain has TRBV4-1 and TRBJ1-4, with D possibly TRBD1 on 5 matching bases. Trimming took off 8 bases at V and 11 bases at J, with 9 bases between the two ends. Germline V CDR1 and CDR2: MGHRA, YSYEKL. This CDR3 has 10 residues. CDR3 region: CASSGGKLFF. As DNA, the CDR3 is TGCGCCAGCTCGGGGGGGAAACTGTTTTTT.

The chain carries TRBV5-1 and TRBJ1-3; D not resolved. With 1 base removed from V and 7 bases from J, the gap between germline ends came to 12 bases. The germline CDR1 and CDR2 sequences are SGHRS and YFSETQ. This CDR3 has 14 amino acids. CDR3 bases: TGCGCCAGCAGCTTGAATAACAGCCCTAACACCATATATTTT. Its translation: CASSLNNSPNTIYF.

This clone has just a few counts. The J gene is TRBJ2-7, the V gene TRBV4-2; 7 bases fit TRBD1. V gave up 4 bases and J gave up 6 bases; unmatched junction bases: 18. The CDR3 length is 17 residues. The germline V gene encodes CDR1 LGHNA and CDR2 YNFKEQ. This CDR3 is CASSPRDRSHQPFEQYF. The CDR3 DNA sequence: TGTGCCAGCAGCCCCCGGGACAGAAGTCACCAACCCTTCGAGCAGTACTTC.

The rearrangement links TRBV6-1 to TRBJ1-6; 7 nucleotides agree with TRBD1. V gave up 4 bases and J gave up 0 bases; unmatched junction bases: 0. The length of the CDR3 is 15 residues. Germline assignment: CDR1 MNHNS and CDR2 SASEGT. CDR3 nucleotide sequence: TGTGCCAGCAGTGGACAGGGCTCCTATAATTCACCCCTCCACTTT. Protein sequence: CASSGQGSYNSPLHF.

This clone was seen only a few times. The chain employs TRBV28 and TRBJ2-7; weak D call: TRBD1 (6 bases). This CDR3 is 17 amino acids long. The V end was cut by 2 bases, the J end by 0 bases, with 17 bases between. In germline, CDR1 is MDHEN, CDR2 SYDVKM. CDR3 in amino acids: CASSLGPGHWNSYEQYF. DNA of the CDR3: TGTGCCAGCAGTTTAGGTCCGGGACATTGGAACTCCTACGAGCAGTACTTC. Full variable domain (rest looked up from reference TRBV28 and TRBJ2-7): DVKVTQSSRYLVKRTGEKVFLECVQDMDHENMFWYRQDPGLGLRLIYFSYDVKMKEKGDIPEGYSVSREKKERFSLILESASTNQTSMYLCASSLGPGHWNSYEQYFGPGTRLTVT.

The table lists this clone with a few counts. V gene TRBV18 combines with J gene TRBJ2-1, with D uncertain. CDR3 length equals 15 residues. V was clipped by 3 bases and J by 5 bases, with 14 bases between them. Looked up from germline, CDR1 is KGHSH and CDR2 is LQKENI. CDR3 amino acids: CASSPDFTNHNEQFF. The CDR3 DNA follows: TGTGCCAGCTCACCCGACTTCACTAACCACAATGAGCAGTTCTTC.

The chain is built from TRBV9 and TRBJ1-4; TRBD1 matches 9 bases. CDR1 is SGDLS, CDR2 YYNGEE, per germline. The length of the CDR3 is 14 residues. With V trimmed by 7 bases and J by 6 bases, 7 bases remained unmatched. The CDR3 bases are TGTGCCAGCCTTTACAGGGGGCGCGATGAAAAACTGTTTTTT. Protein product: CASLYRGRDEKLFF.

The chain combines TRBV14 with TRBJ1-1; D unresolved. Trimming took 0 bases from V and 1 from J, leaving 9 bases between them. Per the germline V gene, CDR1 is SGHDN and CDR2 is FVKESK. The CDR3 spans 15 residues. CDR3 sequence reads: CASSQDSGWNTEAFF. In DNA form, the CDR3 reads TGTGCCAGCAGCCAAGATTCCGGGTGGAACACTGAAGCTTTCTTT.

This rearrangement joins TRBV19 to TRBJ2-3; 8 nucleotides agree with TRBD2. This CDR3 contains 18 residues. Germline CDR1 is LNHDA and CDR2 is SQIVND (reference sequence). V shed 4 bases and J 0 bases; nucleotides not matched to a gene: 12. For the CDR3, the DNA is TGTGCCAGTAGTAGAGCTAGCGGGTGGATACTTAGCACAGATACGCAGTATTTT. It yields the protein CASSRASGWILSTDTQYF. The variable domain in full, with the rest retrieved from reference TRBV19 and TRBJ2-3, is DGGITQSPKYLFRKEGQNVTLSCEQNLNHDAMYWYRQDPGQGLRLIYYSQIVNDFQKGDIAEGYSVSREKKESFPLTVTSAQKNPTAFYLCASSRASGWILSTDTQYFGPGTRLTVL.

The rearrangement joins TRBV27 to TRBJ1-1; 8 bases agree with TRBD1. Germline V gene sequence: CDR1 MNHEY, CDR2 SMNVEV (reference sequence). The CDR3 is 14 amino acids. V gave up 5 bases and J gave up 5 bases; unmatched junction bases: 7. CDR3 loop: CASSPGQGWTEAFF. The CDR3 DNA reads as TGTGCCAGCAGTCCCGGACAGGGATGGACTGAAGCTTTCTTT.

The chain is built from TRBV6-5 and TRBJ1-2; no clear D. V shed 8 bases and J shed 5 bases, with 21 bases lying between them. CDR1 is MNHEY and CDR2 is SVGAGI in the germline V gene. There are 15 residues in the CDR3. The CDR3 DNA sequence: TGTGCCAGCCTATACCCGGGGAAGGAAGGATATGGCTACACCTTC. The encoded protein is CASLYPGKEGYGYTF.

This clone turned up a few times. The same CDR3 arises from other DNA sequences in this sample as well. V gene TRBV6-5 combines with J gene TRBJ1-1, with a weak D call TRBD1 (5 bases). Germline-derived CDR1 and CDR2 are MNHEY and SVGAGI. V lost 0 bases and J lost 2, with 10 bases in between. The CDR3 spans 15 residues. The CDR3 DNA is TGTGCCAGCAGTTACTCGGGGCAGGGCAACACTGAAGCTTTCTTT. Residues: CASSYSGQGNTEAFF.